This TCR beta chain was recovered during a study of monozygotic twins with inflammatory bowel disease. Study conclusions and caveats: Those with IBD had lower TCRbeta diversity (inverse Simpson) than their healthy co-twins did. No discrimination was achieved between different T cell subtypes.

TCRdb re-called the 5' RACE reads and gives one entry per CDR3 protein, without DNA. The specimen's table records about 440,000 distinct CDR3 sequences. Concerning this clonotype: Its target is unknown.

The TCR originated in a human donor with ulcerative colitis or Crohn's disease, or a healthy co-twin of an affected twin (not recorded which). Sequencing used blood.

Here the CDR3 reads CASSQSGEAEAFF. J is TRBJ1-1 and V is TRBV3-1; TCRdb returns TRBD1, unconfirmable since there is no DNA. The CDR3 spans 13 residues. Germline lookup yields CDR1 LGHDT and CDR2 YNNKEL (reference sequence).